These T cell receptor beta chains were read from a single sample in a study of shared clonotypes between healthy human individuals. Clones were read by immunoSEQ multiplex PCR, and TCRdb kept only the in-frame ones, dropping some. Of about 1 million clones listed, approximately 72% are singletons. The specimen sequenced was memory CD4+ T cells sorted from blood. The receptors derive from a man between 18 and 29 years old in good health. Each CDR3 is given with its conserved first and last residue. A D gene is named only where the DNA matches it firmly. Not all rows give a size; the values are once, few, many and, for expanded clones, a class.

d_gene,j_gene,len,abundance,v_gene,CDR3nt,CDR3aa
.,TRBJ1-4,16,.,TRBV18,TGTGCCAGCTCACCCCCGGGCCCAGGGGCTAGTGAAAAACTGTTTTTT,CASSPPGPGASEKLFF
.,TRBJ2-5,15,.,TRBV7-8,TGTGCCAGCAGCCCCGTGGTGATCTCCCTAGAGACCCAGTACTTC,CASSPVVISLETQYF
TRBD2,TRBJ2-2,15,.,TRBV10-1,TGCGCCAGCAGAGCCCAGCGGGGGAACACCGGGGAGCTGTTTTTT,CASRAQRGNTGELFF
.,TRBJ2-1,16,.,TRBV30,TGTGCCTGGAGCCTCTCCGGGCGGGGTTCCTACAATGAGCAGTTCTTC,CAWSLSGRGSYNEQFF
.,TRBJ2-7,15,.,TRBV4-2,TGTGCCAGCAGCCAAGCACAGGGCCCCGGTTACGAGCAGTACTTC,CASSQAQGPGYEQYF
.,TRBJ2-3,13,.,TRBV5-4,TGTGCCAGCAGCTTGGGTGGCACAGATACGCAGTATTTT,CASSLGGTDTQYF
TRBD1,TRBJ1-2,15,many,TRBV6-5,TGTGCCAGCAATGCTGTACAGGGGAATGGGCGAGGCTACACCTTC,CASNAVQGNGRGYTF
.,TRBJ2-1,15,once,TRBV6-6,TGTGCCAGCAGCCGGGGAGCGGCTACCTACAATGAGCAGTTCTTC,CASSRGAATYNEQFF
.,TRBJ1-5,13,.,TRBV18,TGTGCCAGCTCACAAGGGGTCAATCAGCCCCAGCATTTT,CASSQGVNQPQHF
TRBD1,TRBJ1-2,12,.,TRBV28,TGTGCCAGCAGCGGGACAGGGAGAGGCTACACCTTC,CASSGTGRGYTF
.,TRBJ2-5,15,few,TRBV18,TGTGCCAGCTCACCCCCGACAGGCGTCCAAGAGACCCAGTACTTC,CASSPPTGVQETQYF
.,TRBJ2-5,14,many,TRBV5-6,TGTGCCAGCAGCTTGGTCTCCACAGGAGAGACCCAGTACTTC,CASSLVSTGETQYF
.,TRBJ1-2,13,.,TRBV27,TGTGCCAGCAGAGGGGTAGGGGTTGATGGCTACACCTTC,CASRGVGVDGYTF
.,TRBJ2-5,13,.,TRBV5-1,TGCGCCAGCAGCTTACAGGGAGGGGAGACCCAGTACTTC,CASSLQGGETQYF
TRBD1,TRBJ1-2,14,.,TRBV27,TGTGCCAGCAGTCCCTCGGGACAGGGGGGTGGCTACACCTTC,CASSPSGQGGGYTF
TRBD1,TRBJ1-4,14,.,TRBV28,TGTGCCAGCAGTTTACAGGGGGCGAATGAAAAACTGTTTTTT,CASSLQGANEKLFF
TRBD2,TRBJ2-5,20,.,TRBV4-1,TGCGCCAGCCAAAGCCAAGACGGTAATAGCGGGAGGGCCCCTTTAGAGACCCAGTACTTC,CASQSQDGNSGRAPLETQYF
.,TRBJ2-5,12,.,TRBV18,TGTGCCAGCTCACCAAGAGCGGAGACCCAGTACTTC,CASSPRAETQYF
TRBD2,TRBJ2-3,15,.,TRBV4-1,TGCGCCAGCAGCCAAGAGCTAGCGGGGGGAGATACGCAGTATTTT,CASSQELAGGDTQYF
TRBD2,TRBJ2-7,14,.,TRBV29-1,TGCAGCGTACGCCCAGCGGGGGGACACTACGAGCAGTACTTC,CSVRPAGGHYEQYF
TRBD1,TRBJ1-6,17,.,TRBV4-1,TGCGCCAGCAGCCAAGATACAGGGGCCAACTATAATTCACCCCTCCACTTT,CASSQDTGANYNSPLHF
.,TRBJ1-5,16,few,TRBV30,TGTGCCTGGAGTGTACGTGAGGGGGTTGGCAATCAGCCCCAGCATTTT,CAWSVREGVGNQPQHF
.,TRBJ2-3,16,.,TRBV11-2,TGTGCCAGCAGCTCCCAAGTTCAGGGGCTCACAGATACGCAGTATTTT,CASSSQVQGLTDTQYF
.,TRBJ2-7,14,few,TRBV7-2,TGTGCCAGCAGCCTGGGTACAGCAAACTACGAGCAGTACTTC,CASSLGTANYEQYF
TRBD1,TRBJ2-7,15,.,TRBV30,TGTGCCTGGAGTCCATTGGGACAGACTTACTACGAGCAGTACTTC,CAWSPLGQTYYEQYF
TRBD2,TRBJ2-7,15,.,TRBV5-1,TGCGCCAGCAGCCCCGGCTCTAGCGGGGGCTACGAGCAGTACTTC,CASSPGSSGGYEQYF
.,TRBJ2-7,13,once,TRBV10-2,TGCGCCAGCAGTCCCCCGTACCTCGGCGAGCAGTACTTC,CASSPPYLGEQYF
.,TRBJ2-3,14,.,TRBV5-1,TGCGCCAGCCACTCGCCGGGTGGCACAGATACGCAGTATTTT,CASHSPGGTDTQYF
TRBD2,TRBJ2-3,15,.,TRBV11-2,TGTGCCAGCAGCTTTCAGGCGGGGGGGGCAGATACGCAGTATTTT,CASSFQAGGADTQYF
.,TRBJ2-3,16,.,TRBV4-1,TGCGCCAGCAGCCAAGATTGGCTAGCTATGACAGATACGCAGTATTTT,CASSQDWLAMTDTQYF
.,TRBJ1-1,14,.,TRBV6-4,TGTGCCAGCAGTCCTGGGACTCGGGGCACTGAAGCTTTCTTT,CASSPGTRGTEAFF
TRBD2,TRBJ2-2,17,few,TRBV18,TGTGCCAGCTCACCACAGGGACTAGATCTCAACACCGGGGAGCTGTTTTTT,CASSPQGLDLNTGELFF
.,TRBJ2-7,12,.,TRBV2,TGTGCCAGCAGATTTGTTACATACGAGCAGTACTTC,CASRFVTYEQYF
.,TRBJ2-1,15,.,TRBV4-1,TGCGCCAGCAGCCAAGGTGGACTAATCTCCAATGAGCAGTTCTTC,CASSQGGLISNEQFF
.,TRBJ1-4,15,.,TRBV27,TGTGCCAGCAGTGACCGGGACTATCATCGTGAAAAACTGTTTTTT,CASSDRDYHREKLFF
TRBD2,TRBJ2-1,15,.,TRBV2,TGTGCCAGCAGGGCGGGACTAGCGGCGTCTGGTGAGCAGTTCTTC,CASRAGLAASGEQFF
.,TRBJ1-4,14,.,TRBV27,TGTGCCAGCAGTAGTGTCAGGACGGGAGAAAAACTGTTTTTT,CASSSVRTGEKLFF
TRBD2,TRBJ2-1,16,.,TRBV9,TGTGCCAGCAGCCCTACCGGGACTAGCGGGAGTTGGGAGCAGTTCTTC,CASSPTGTSGSWEQFF
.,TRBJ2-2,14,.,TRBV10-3,TGTGCCATCAGTGAGCGGGACTTCACCGGGGAGCTGTTTTTT,CAISERDFTGELFF
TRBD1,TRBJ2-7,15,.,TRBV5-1,TGCGCCAGCAGCCTAGGACAGGGCGTCTCCTACGAGCAGTACTTC,CASSLGQGVSYEQYF
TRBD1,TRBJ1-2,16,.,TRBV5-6,TGTGCCAGCAGCACCCCCCGACAGGGGGACGTCGATGGCTACACCTTC,CASSTPRQGDVDGYTF